Included here is one TCR beta chain sequence, with context. Its cognate antigen is unknown. The sample comes from a study of CD8 T cells in ankylosing spondylitis. Study observations and caveats: One TCR beta motif, made up of under ten highly homologous variants, appeared characteristic of ankylosing spondylitis blood.

TCR beta libraries were made by quantitative 5'-RACE with molecular barcodes. One entry per CDR3 protein results from TCRdb running MiXCR on the 5' RACE reads. The repertoire holds about 90,000 distinct CDR3 sequences, more than 8.5% seen once, with approximately 30% in the top ten. The CDR3 runs 13 residues. Trimming took off 4 bases at V and 4 bases at J, with 10 bases between the two ends. The V gene's germline CDR1 is SGHAT and CDR2 FQNNGV. The rearrangement joins TRBV11-2 to TRBJ1-1, with D uncertain. This TCR was sampled from a male donor with ankylosing spondylitis. What was sequenced was blood, either unsorted or a sorted T cell fraction (not recorded which). CDR3: CASSSRKVTEAFF. As DNA, the CDR3 is TGTGCCAGCAGCTCTCGGAAGGTCACTGAAGCTTTCTTT.